What follows are 27 T cell receptor beta chains derived from one specimen sequenced in a study of cytomegalovirus exposure and HLA in healthy donors. The PCR ran on 60 Vbeta and 13 Jbeta primers. Assay: immunoSEQ multiplex PCR; the TCRdb copy retains only in-frame clones and omits some. The sample lists about 150,000 clones, 72% occurring once. Sequenced sample: PBMCs. The receptor set was obtained from a man aged 35 to 55 in good health and CMV-seronegative.

The genes are TRBV5-1 and TRBJ2-1; maybe TRBD1 (6 bases). The CDR3 length is 16 residues. Trimming removed 6 bases from V and 9 bases from J, with 25 bases in between. The germline gives CDR1 SGHRS, CDR2 YFSETQ. The CDR3 region is CASTPVPDSQRGEQFF. CDR3 DNA sequence: TGCGCCAGCACCCCGGTCCCGGACAGCCAAAGGGGTGAGCAGTTCTTC. Using reference TRBV5-1 and TRBJ2-1 for the parts outside the CDR3, the full variable domain is KAGVTQTPRYLIKTRGQQVTLSCSPISGHRSVSWYQQTPGQGLQFLFEYFSETQRNKGNFPGRFSGRQFSNSRSEMNVSTLELGDSALYLCASTPVPDSQRGEQFFGPGTRLTVL.

The chain uses TRBV19 and TRBJ1-4; no definite D call. Germline V gene data show CDR1 as LNHDA and CDR2 as SQIVND (reference sequence). Trimming stripped 8 bases from V and 7 bases from J, with 17 bases between. CDR3 length: 14 residues. CDR3 bases: TGTGCCAGTTCTAGTCGGGAGGGATCTGAAAAACTGTTTTTT. Its protein is CASSSREGSEKLFF.

This clone was detected a few times. The V gene is TRBV27, the J gene TRBJ1-1, with D unclear. The V end lost 5 bases, the J end lost 4 bases, and 14 bases lay between the germline ends. Germline V gives CDR1 MNHEY, CDR2 SMNVEV (reference sequence). The length of the CDR3 is 14 residues. The CDR3 region has the DNA TGTGCCAGCAGTCCCGGGCGGGTGGGCACTGAAGCTTTCTTT. Amino acids: CASSPGRVGTEAFF.

This rearrangement joins TRBV25-1 to TRBJ1-1; TRBD1 matches 7 bases. Germline V gives CDR1 MGHDK, CDR2 SYGVNS. CDR3 length: 14 residues. Trimming removed 3 bases from V and 10 bases from J; junction bases left unmatched: 11. In nucleotides, the CDR3 is TGTGCCAGCAGTGATGTTCCGACAGGGTTCGGAGCTTTCTTT. Translated: CASSDVPTGFGAFF.

This chain's CDR3 is CASSTADNSPLHF. In DNA, the CDR3 is TGTGCCAGCAGTACAGCCGATAATTCACCCCTCCACTTT. The J gene is TRBJ1-6, the V gene TRBV6-5; D is unresolved. V was shortened by 5 bases and J by 5 bases, with 7 bases between the two germline ends. This CDR3 is 13 amino acids long. The germline V gene has CDR1 MNHEY and CDR2 SVGAGI.

The table lists this clone with a few counts. The junction and the germline gene differ at one end; a read error may be behind it. This sequence joins TRBV7-9 and TRBJ1-2; 10 bases align to TRBD1. The CDR3 contains 16 residues. Germline V gene sequence: CDR1 SEHNR, CDR2 FQNEAQ (reference sequence). CDR3 DNA sequence: TGTTCCAGCAGCCCGGGGACAGGGGAGGGGAACTATGGCTACACCTTC. Protein: CSSSPGTGEGNYGYTF.

The V gene is TRBV5-1, the J gene TRBJ1-3; D is ambiguous. Germline V gene sequence: CDR1 SGHRS, CDR2 YFSETQ. CDR3 length: 16 amino acids. V was trimmed by 1 base and J by 4 bases, leaving 15 bases between them. In nucleotides, the CDR3 is TGCGCCAGCAGCTTGATGGGCTTTGAAGGAGGAAACACCATATATTTT. It is translated as CASSLMGFEGGNTIYF.

The V call is TRBV29-1, the J call TRBJ2-5; 7 nucleotides line up with TRBD2. The J call may be in error: the DNA end matches TRBJ2-7 better. The CDR3 runs 15 residues. The germline V gene encodes CDR1 SQVTM and CDR2 ANQGSEA. DNA of the CDR3: TGCAGCGTTGAAGAAGGGAACCGGGGGGCCTACGAGCAGTACTTC. Translating gives CSVEEGNRGAYEQYF.

The CDR3, as DNA: TGCGCCAGCAGTGAAACGAGCGGCGGGCACGAGACCCAGTACTTC. This encodes CASSETSGGHETQYF. V and J are TRBV10-2 and TRBJ2-5; tentative D call: TRBD2 (5 bases). CDR3 length: 15 residues. Looked up from germline, CDR1 is WSHSY and CDR2 is SAAADI. Trimming cost V 3 bases and J 5 bases, with 16 bases left between them.

This clone has a handful of counts. The chain recombines TRBV7-2 with TRBJ2-7, with a weak D call TRBD2 (6 bases). Trimming removed 2 bases at V and 5 bases at J, with 7 bases between. CDR1 and CDR2 from the germline V gene are SGHTA and FQGNSA. CDR3 length equals 12 residues. In DNA form, the CDR3 reads TGTGCCAGCAGCTTACGGGGGAACGAGCAGTACTTC. Translating gives CASSLRGNEQYF. Full variable domain (remainder filled in from reference TRBV7-2 and TRBJ2-7): GAGVSQSPSNKVTEKGKDVELRCDPISGHTALYWYRQSLGQGLEFLIYFQGNSAPDKSGLPSDRFSAERTGGSVSTLTIQRTQQEDSAVYLCASSLRGNEQYFGPGTRLTVT.

This chain joins TRBV5-4 and TRBJ2-5, with 7 bases aligning to TRBD2. Germline V gene sequence: CDR1 SGHNT, CDR2 YYREEE (reference sequence). This CDR3 has 15 residues. J gave up 1 base and V 0 bases, and 3 bases lay outside the gene matches. The CDR3 reads CASSLAGRVQETQYF. CDR3 sequence (DNA): TGTGCCAGCAGCTTGGCGGGGAGGGTCCAAGAGACCCAGTACTTC.

This clone was observed a few times. The chain couples TRBV5-1 to TRBJ1-5; D possibly corresponds to TRBD1 (6 bases). This CDR3 has 15 amino acids. V was shortened by 2 bases and J by 3 bases, with 12 bases between the two germline ends. CDR1 is SGHRS and CDR2 is YFSETQ in the germline V gene. CDR3 in DNA: TGCGCCAGCAGCTTCAGTGGGGACAACAATCAGCCCCAGCATTTT. Translation: CASSFSGDNNQPQHF.

Here the CDR3 DNA reads TGTGCCACCAGCAGAACAGGGACTAGCGGGAAAAATGAGCAGTTCTTC. Its protein product is CATSRTGTSGKNEQFF. The V call is TRBV15, the J call TRBJ2-1; 13 bases fit TRBD2. Germline loops: CDR1 LNHNV, CDR2 YYDKDF (reference sequence). The CDR3 is 16 amino acids. V dropped 2 bases and J dropped 7; count of bases not matched to a gene: 5.

This chain uses TRBV10-3 with TRBJ1-2; the D gene is possibly TRBD1 (5 bases). CDR3 length: 16 residues. Germline CDR1 ENHRY, CDR2 SYGVKD. Trimming pared 4 bases from V and 4 bases from J, leaving 19 bases between. The CDR3, as DNA: TGTGCCATCAGTGGGGGCCAGGGCCAGGCCTTCTATGGCTACACCTTC. Its translation is CAISGGQGQAFYGYTF.

This sequence joins TRBV5-4 and TRBJ2-3; maybe TRBD2 (6 bases). V lost 1 base and J 3 bases, leaving 9 bases between the germline ends. Germline V gene data show CDR1 as SGHNT and CDR2 as YYREEE (reference sequence). The CDR3 sequence is 14 residues long. The CDR3 here is CASSLKEGTDTQYF. The CDR3 nucleotides are TGTGCCAGCAGCTTGAAGGAGGGAACAGATACGCAGTATTTT.

This clone was seen only a few times. The CDR3 region has the DNA TGTGCCAGCAGCCTTACTAGCGGGGGTGGCTCCTACAATGAGCAGTTCTTC. Protein: CASSLTSGGGSYNEQFF. The chain employs TRBV5-4 and TRBJ2-1; 11 bases agree with TRBD2. This CDR3 has 17 amino acids. J was trimmed by 0 bases and V by 4 bases; bases with no gene match: 6. Germline assignment: CDR1 SGHNT and CDR2 YYREEE (reference sequence).

The chain combines TRBV7-8 with TRBJ2-3; D gene unclear. The V and J ends lost 3 bases and 0 bases respectively, with 13 bases between them. Germline V gives CDR1 SGHVS, CDR2 FQNEAQ. CDR3 length equals 16 residues. The CDR3 sequence is CASSFRQALSTDTQYF. The DNA of the CDR3 is TGTGCCAGCAGCTTTCGGCAGGCCCTAAGCACAGATACGCAGTATTTT.

The chain uses TRBV7-9 and TRBJ2-5; 7 bases fit TRBD1. Germline V gives CDR1 SEHNR, CDR2 FQNEAQ (reference sequence). The V and J ends lost 5 bases and 1 base, in that order; junction bases with no gene match: 4. The CDR3 is made up of 14 amino acids. In nucleotides, the CDR3 is TGTGCCAGCAGCCGGGACAGCCTCCAAGAGACCCAGTACTTC. Its translation is CASSRDSLQETQYF.

This clone was detected a few times. A junction end diverges from the germline sequence, so it may reflect a read error. V and J are TRBV5-1 and TRBJ1-2; 11 nucleotides line up with TRBD1. The germline V gene encodes CDR1 SGHRS and CDR2 YFSETQ. The CDR3 spans 16 residues. Here the CDR3 reads CASSPTPGQGENGYPF. The CDR3 nucleotides read TGCGCCAGCAGCCCGACCCCGGGACAGGGGGAAAATGGCTACCCCTTC.

With regard to this clone: The junction departs from germline at one end; a sequencing error may be responsible. The chain couples TRBV25-1 to TRBJ1-5, with a tentative D call TRBD1 (5 bases). Germline CDR1 and CDR2: MGHDK and SYGVNS. The CDR3 spans 12 residues. The CDR3 DNA reads as TGTGCCAGCAGGGGGCTCGGTCAGCCCCAGAATTTT. Protein sequence: CASRGLGQPQNF.

CDR3 residues: CASSEYSSGQPQHF. CDR3 nucleotide sequence: TGTGCCAGCAGTGAATACAGCAGCGGCCAGCCCCAGCATTTT. The rearrangement joins TRBV2 to TRBJ1-5; D gene unclear. The length of the CDR3 is 14 residues. V was trimmed by 2 bases and J by 7 bases, leaving 12 bases between them. Germline loops: CDR1 SNHLY, CDR2 FYNNEI.

The V gene is TRBV19, the J gene TRBJ1-5; a weak D match, TRBD1 (6 bases). The CDR3 covers 16 residues. Germline assignment: CDR1 LNHDA and CDR2 SQIVND (reference sequence). V shed 5 bases and J shed 1 base, with 15 bases lying between them. CDR3 sequence reads: CASSPLTGKSNQPQHF. CDR3 coding DNA: TGTGCCAGTAGTCCCCTAACAGGGAAGAGCAATCAGCCCCAGCATTTT.

The sample holds a few counts of this clone. The chain recombines TRBV2 with TRBJ1-1; no clear D gene. Germline V gene sequence: CDR1 SNHLY, CDR2 FYNNEI. The CDR3 sequence is 13 residues long. The V end lost 5 bases, the J end lost 0 bases, and 7 bases lay between the germline ends. CDR3 bases: TGTGCCAGCAGTCCAGATCTGAACACTGAAGCTTTCTTT. Translating it yields CASSPDLNTEAFF.

This clone was seen just once. The chain recombines TRBV5-1 with TRBJ2-1; weak D call: TRBD2 (6 bases). The CDR3 runs 17 residues. V was trimmed by 4 bases and J by 5 bases, leaving 22 bases between them. Germline assignment: CDR1 SGHRS and CDR2 YFSETQ. The CDR3 DNA sequence: TGCGCCAGCAGCCCCGGAGGGTTGTTTTATTGGGACAATGAGCAGTTCTTC. It translates to CASSPGGLFYWDNEQFF.

The chain has TRBV18 and TRBJ2-3; 14 bases are a match to TRBD2. This CDR3 has 17 amino acids. Germline CDR1 KGHSH, CDR2 LQKENI. The J segment lost 1 base and the V segment lost 2 bases, leaving 2 bases of the junction unmatched. CDR3 nucleotides: TGTGCCAGCTCACCAACGGGACTAGCGGGGGGCACAGATACGCAGTATTTT. It translates to CASSPTGLAGGTDTQYF.

This clone occurred a few times. CDR3 in DNA: TGCGCCAGCAGCTTGTGGGGGGGCTCGGCAGATACGCAGTATTTT. Translated, it gives CASSLWGGSADTQYF. This rearrangement joins TRBV5-1 to TRBJ2-3; a possible D gene is TRBD2 (7 bases). Germline V CDR1 and CDR2: SGHRS, YFSETQ. This CDR3 spans 15 amino acids. Trimming pared 1 base from V and 4 bases from J, leaving 13 bases between.

V is TRBV6-5 and J is TRBJ2-7; TRBD1 aligns across 11 bases. J lost 5 bases, V lost 6 bases, and 3 bases had no gene match. The CDR3 is made up of 13 amino acids. CDR1 and CDR2 from the germline V gene are MNHEY and SVGAGI. The CDR3: CASRDRGLNEQYF. The CDR3, as DNA: TGTGCCAGCAGGGACAGGGGGCTAAACGAGCAGTACTTC.